The text below deals with one T cell receptor (beta chain). Primers included in the PCR were 60 Vbeta and 13 Jbeta primers. Clones were sequenced by immunoSEQ multiplex PCR, and TCRdb holds only the in-frame ones, with some missing. The table shows roughly 180,000 clones, with roughly 87% occurring only once. The data were obtained in a study of cytomegalovirus exposure and HLA in healthy donors. This CDR3 spans 13 amino acids. The germline CDR1 and CDR2 sequences are SQVTM and ANQGSEA. Deletions cut 3 bases from V and 6 bases from J, with 13 bases between. The TCR comes from a man aged 40-50 years in good health and CMV-seronegative. The J gene is TRBJ2-3, the V gene TRBV29-1; D perhaps matches TRBD2 (5 bases). The sample consisted of PBMCs. The CDR3 protein is CSVEVGNRDTQYF. In nucleotides, the CDR3 is TGCAGCGTTGAGGTCGGGAACCGGGATACGCAGTATTTT.